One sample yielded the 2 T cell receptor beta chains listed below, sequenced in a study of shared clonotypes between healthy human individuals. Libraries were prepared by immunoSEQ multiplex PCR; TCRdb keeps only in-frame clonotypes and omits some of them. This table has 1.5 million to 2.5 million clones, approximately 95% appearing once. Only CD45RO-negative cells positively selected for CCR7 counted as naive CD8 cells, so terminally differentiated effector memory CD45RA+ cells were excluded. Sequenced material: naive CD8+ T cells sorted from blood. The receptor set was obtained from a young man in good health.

For the CDR3, the DNA is TGTGCCAGCAGTTGGGGGGGGGAGATCCAAGAGACCCAGTACTTC. Amino acid sequence: CASSWGGEIQETQYF. The V call is TRBV27, the J call TRBJ2-5; 7 positions match TRBD2. Trimming removed 4 bases from V and 1 base from J; junction bases left unmatched: 6. The CDR3 extends over 15 amino acids. Germline V gene sequence: CDR1 MNHEY, CDR2 SMNVEV (reference sequence).

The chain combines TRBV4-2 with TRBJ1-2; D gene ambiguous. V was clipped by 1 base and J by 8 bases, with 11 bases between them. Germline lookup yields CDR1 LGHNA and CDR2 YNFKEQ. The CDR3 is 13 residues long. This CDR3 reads CASSQGTEGGYTF. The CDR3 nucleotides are TGTGCCAGCAGCCAAGGGACTGAGGGAGGCTACACCTTC.